This T cell receptor beta chain was sequenced for a study of cytomegalovirus exposure and HLA in healthy donors. Whole-study findings and limits: Beyond CMV serostatus, there was no information to go on about immune exposure. Several of the most significant clusters were apparently associated with common viral pathogens in a later analysis.

PCR employed 60 Vbeta and 13 Jbeta primers. The table came from immunoSEQ multiplex PCR; TCRdb's copy has only in-frame clones and leaves some out. The sample contains 70,000 to 90,000 clones, 65% to 70% of which appear only once. About this clone: Its antigen is undetermined.

There are 15 residues in the CDR3. The V end was cut by 10 bases, the J end by 7 bases, with 25 bases between. CDR1 and CDR2 (germline): MRHNA, SNTAGT. The source material was PBMCs. The receptor was isolated from a man between 35 and 55 years old in good health and CMV-seropositive. This chain joins TRBV6-4 and TRBJ1-2, with TRBD1 as a possible D gene (5 bases). For the CDR3, the DNA is TGTGCCAACGGGACCGGGGGAGGCGTGCAGGTTGGCTACACCTTC. Its translation: CANGTGGGVQVGYTF.